One sample yielded the 29 T cell receptor beta chains listed below, sequenced in a study of OX40 agonist ivuxolimab in advanced cancers. TCRdb keeps only in-frame clones here, not all; method: immunoSEQ multiplex PCR. The data show about 29,000 clones, about 89% seen once. Sequenced here: CD4+ or CD8+ T cells sorted from blood, sampled in a trial of the OX40 agonist ivuxolimab. These TCRs come from an adult with an advanced solid tumor such as melanoma, head and neck, liver or kidney cancer.

This clone showed up just once. The chain uses TRBV11-3 and TRBJ2-7; D gene unclear. CDR1 SGHNT and CDR2 YENEEA come from the germline V gene. The CDR3 loop spans 12 amino acids. Trimming cost V 1 base and J 4 bases, with 5 bases left between them. CDR3 nucleotide sequence: TGTGCCAGCAGCTTAGCTGGATACGAGCAGTACTTC. This encodes CASSLAGYEQYF.

This clone was detected only once. CDR3 amino acids: CASSSTDDREAYEQYF. DNA for the CDR3: TGTGCCAGCAGCTCGACCGACGACAGGGAGGCCTACGAGCAGTACTTC. The V call is TRBV7-9, the J call TRBJ2-7; D may be TRBD1 (7 bases). Between the trimmed V and J ends, which lost 4 bases and 2 bases, there was a span of 18 bases. The germline V gene encodes CDR1 SEHNR and CDR2 FQNEAQ (reference sequence). The CDR3 has 16 amino acids. The variable domain in full, with the rest retrieved from reference TRBV7-9 and TRBJ2-7, is DTGVSQNPRHKITKRGQNVTFRCDPISEHNRLYWYRQTLGQGPEFLTYFQNEAQLEKSRLLSDRFSAERPKGSFSTLEIQRTEQGDSAMYLCASSSTDDREAYEQYFGPGTRLTVT.

The gene calls are TRBV27 and TRBJ2-7; TRBD1 might be the D (5 bases). The CDR3 extends over 14 amino acids. Germline CDR1 MNHEY, CDR2 SMNVEV (reference sequence). The V and J ends lost 3 bases and 5 bases respectively, with 14 bases between them. The CDR3 nucleotides are TGTGCCAGCAGTTTCATTGGGGCCAAGGACGAGCAGTACTTC. Protein: CASSFIGAKDEQYF.

This chain uses TRBV28 with TRBJ2-5, with a tentative D call TRBD2 (6 bases). The V gene lost 3 bases and the J gene lost 3 bases, with 14 bases spanning the gap. This CDR3 has 15 amino acids. The germline V gene encodes CDR1 MDHEN and CDR2 SYDVKM. CDR3 DNA sequence: TGTGCCAGCAGTTTTCCCCCAACGGGGGAAGAGACCCAGTACTTC. It yields the protein CASSFPPTGEETQYF.

This chain links TRBV7-9 with TRBJ2-1; D uncertain. CDR3 size: 14 residues. V dropped 2 bases and J dropped 6 bases, with 11 bases sitting between them. Germline V lookup: CDR1 SEHNR, CDR2 FQNEAQ (reference sequence). CDR3 sequence reads: CASSLPTYPNEQFF. The DNA of the CDR3 is TGTGCCAGCAGCTTACCGACATACCCCAATGAGCAGTTCTTC. Looking up the rest from reference TRBV7-9 and TRBJ2-1 gives the full variable domain: DTGVSQNPRHKITKRGQNVTFRCDPISEHNRLYWYRQTLGQGPEFLTYFQNEAQLEKSRLLSDRFSAERPKGSFSTLEIQRTEQGDSAMYLCASSLPTYPNEQFFGPGTRLTVL.

The chain uses TRBV27 and TRBJ1-1, with D unclear. Germline CDR1 MNHEY, CDR2 SMNVEV (reference sequence). CDR3 length: 14 amino acids. V was pared by 5 bases and J by 3 bases, with 13 bases between. DNA of the CDR3: TGTGCCAGCAGTCTAGACACGACCCACACTGAAGCTTTCTTT. Translation: CASSLDTTHTEAFF.

J is TRBJ2-3 and V is TRBV19, with D possibly TRBD1 on 6 matching bases. The germline gives CDR1 LNHDA, CDR2 SQIVND (reference sequence). V lost 1 base to trimming and J lost 2 bases, with 7 bases between them. The CDR3 length is 14 residues. This CDR3 reads CASSIGGLTDTQYF. For the CDR3, the DNA is TGTGCCAGTAGTATAGGGGGGCTCACAGATACGCAGTATTTT. Full variable domain (outside the CDR3, taken from reference TRBV19 and TRBJ2-3): DGGITQSPKYLFRKEGQNVTLSCEQNLNHDAMYWYRQDPGQGLRLIYYSQIVNDFQKGDIAEGYSVSREKKESFPLTVTSAQKNPTAFYLCASSIGGLTDTQYFGPGTRLTVL.

The chain combines TRBV4-3 with TRBJ2-7; 8 bases match TRBD1. The germline gives CDR1 LGHNA, CDR2 YSLEER. The CDR3 totals 16 residues. The J segment lost 2 bases and the V segment lost 0 bases, leaving 6 bases of the junction unmatched. CDR3 nucleotide sequence: TGCGCCAGCAGCCAAGATTGGGGGACAGGCCCCTACGAGCAGTACTTC. Its translation is CASSQDWGTGPYEQYF.

The V gene is TRBV25-1, the J gene TRBJ2-3, with D possibly TRBD2 on 7 matching bases. This CDR3 has 13 amino acids. Germline CDR1 MGHDK, CDR2 SYGVNS. Trimming cost V 3 bases and J 10 bases, with 14 bases left between them. CDR3 in DNA: TGTGCCAGCAGTGAGGGGGGGCCAGCAGCGCAGTATTTT. Encoded protein: CASSEGGPAAQYF.

The chain has TRBV7-2 and TRBJ1-5; D may be TRBD1 (6 bases). Germline loops: CDR1 SGHTA, CDR2 FQGNSA. V was cut by 5 bases and J by 3 bases, with 11 bases left in between. The CDR3 is made up of 14 amino acids. CDR3 nucleotides: TGTGCCAGCAGCCTAGGGGGGCCCAATCAGCCCCAGCATTTT. Residues: CASSLGGPNQPQHF.

This chain uses TRBV29-1 with TRBJ1-2; a weak D match, TRBD1 (5 bases). The V and J ends lost 4 bases and 6 bases respectively, with 6 bases between them. This CDR3 has 10 amino acids. Germline loops: CDR1 SQVTM, CDR2 ANQGSEA. The CDR3 DNA follows: TGCAGCGTTGTGGGGGATGGCTACACCTTC. This sequence encodes CSVVGDGYTF.

This clone has a handful of counts. The chain uses TRBV19 and TRBJ1-1, with D unclear. The CDR3 has 14 amino acids. Germline V gene sequence: CDR1 LNHDA, CDR2 SQIVND (reference sequence). Trimming took 1 base from V and 3 from J, leaving 9 bases between them. CDR3 sequence: CASSIGRTHTEAFF. DNA for the CDR3: TGTGCCAGTAGTATAGGCAGGACCCACACTGAAGCTTTCTTT.

The sample holds a few counts of this clone. The chain couples TRBV5-1 to TRBJ1-1, with D unresolved. Germline-derived CDR1 and CDR2 are SGHRS and YFSETQ. V was cut by 2 bases and J by 7 bases, with 6 bases left in between. CDR3 length: 11 amino acids. The CDR3 sequence is CASSLDGEAFF. The CDR3 bases are TGCGCCAGCAGCTTAGACGGTGAAGCTTTCTTT.

V usage is TRBV7-9 and J usage is TRBJ2-1; the match to TRBD1 covers 9 bases. The CDR3 spans 16 residues. V lost 4 bases, J lost 7 bases, and 11 bases stayed unmatched. CDR1 is SEHNR and CDR2 is FQNEAQ in the germline V gene (reference sequence). DNA for the CDR3: TGTGCCAGCAGCTCACCGGGACAGGGTCGGGGTAATGAGCAGTTCTTC. Its translation: CASSSPGQGRGNEQFF.

J is TRBJ2-5 and V is TRBV9; D assignment may be TRBD1 or TRBD2 (5 bases each). The V end was cut by 3 bases, the J end by 4 bases, with 19 bases between. The CDR3 runs 16 residues. CDR1 SGDLS and CDR2 YYNGEE come from the germline V gene. CDR3 residues: CASSAPGTYKGETQYF. The CDR3 region has the DNA TGTGCCAGCAGCGCCCCCGGGACGTATAAGGGAGAGACCCAGTACTTC.

The chain uses TRBV9 and TRBJ2-3, with D possibly TRBD1 on 6 matching bases. Germline values: CDR1 SGDLS, CDR2 YYNGEE. Between the trimmed V and J ends, which lost 3 bases and 2 bases, there was a span of 10 bases. The CDR3 runs 14 residues. The CDR3 DNA is TGTGCCAGCAGCGAACAGGGTTCCACAGATACGCAGTATTTT. This encodes CASSEQGSTDTQYF.

The chain has TRBV15 and TRBJ2-7, with 10 bases that match TRBD1. Per germline, CDR1 LNHNV and CDR2 YYDKDF (reference sequence). Trimming took 4 bases from V and 8 from J; bases not matched to a gene: 11. This CDR3 is built from 15 residues. The CDR3: CATSTRGDRGWKQYF. The DNA for the CDR3 is TGTGCCACCAGCACCAGGGGGGACAGGGGATGGAAGCAGTACTTC.

The J gene is TRBJ2-1, the V gene TRBV5-8, with 7 bases matching TRBD2. Losses at the gene ends were 4 bases for V and 4 bases for J; bases not matched to a gene: 8. The CDR3 length is 15 residues. From germline, CDR1 is SGHTS and CDR2 YDEGEE. CDR3 sequence: CASSPFEGGYNEQFF. The CDR3 bases are TGTGCCAGCAGCCCCTTTGAGGGAGGGTACAATGAGCAGTTCTTC. Full variable domain (missing parts from reference TRBV5-8 and TRBJ2-1): EAGVTQSPTHLIKTRGQQATLRCSPISGHTSVYWYQQALGLGLQFLLWYDEGEERNRGNFPPRFSGRQFPNYSSELNVNALELEDSALYLCASSPFEGGYNEQFFGPGTRLTVL.

This chain links TRBV7-9 with TRBJ1-4, with D unresolved. The V gene lost 6 bases and the J gene lost 1 base, with 18 bases spanning the gap. This CDR3 has 17 residues. CDR1 is SEHNR, CDR2 FQNEAQ, per germline (reference sequence). The CDR3 DNA sequence: TGTGCCAGCAGACCCCAGAACAAGGGTTTAACTAATGAAAAACTGTTTTTT. Translated, it gives CASRPQNKGLTNEKLFF.

V usage is TRBV6-4 and J usage is TRBJ1-3; no clear D gene. Trimming removed 5 bases at V and 2 bases at J, with 19 bases between. The CDR3 extends over 17 amino acids. Germline lookup yields CDR1 MRHNA and CDR2 SNTAGT. The CDR3 spells CASSLAGRRIAGNTIYF. The CDR3 nucleotides read TGTGCCAGCAGTCTCGCAGGAAGAAGGATCGCTGGAAACACCATATATTTT.

J is TRBJ1-2 and V is TRBV29-1; 10 bases agree with TRBD1. Looked up from germline, CDR1 is SQVTM and CDR2 is ANQGSEA. The ends lost 5 bases at V and 5 bases at J; junction bases unmatched: 2. The CDR3 loop spans 12 amino acids. The CDR3 sequence: CSVPGQGYGYTF. The DNA of the CDR3 is TGCAGCGTTCCGGGACAGGGGTATGGCTACACCTTC.

This clone was seen a few times. The genes are TRBV28 and TRBJ2-1, with D uncertain. V was cut by 2 bases and J by 2 bases, with 10 bases left in between. The germline CDR1 and CDR2 sequences are MDHEN and SYDVKM. This CDR3 has 15 amino acids. CDR3 in amino acids: CASSLGLTTYNEQFF. The DNA for the CDR3 is TGTGCCAGCAGTTTAGGCCTCACCACCTACAATGAGCAGTTCTTC.

The rearrangement links TRBV28 to TRBJ2-1; D is ambiguous. V was clipped by 5 bases and J by 6 bases, with 8 bases between them. Germline V gene sequence: CDR1 MDHEN, CDR2 SYDVKM. This CDR3 has 12 amino acids. The chain's CDR3 is CASSLSRNEQFF. DNA for the CDR3: TGTGCCAGCAGTCTTTCTCGCAATGAGCAGTTCTTC.

The chain couples TRBV10-2 to TRBJ1-2; 8 positions agree with TRBD1. This CDR3 is built from 16 residues. In germline, CDR1 is WSHSY, CDR2 SAAADI. With 2 bases clipped from V and 0 bases from J, the junction kept 5 bases outside the gene matches. DNA of the CDR3: TGCGCCAGCAGTGAGACCGGACAGGGCTCTAACTATGGCTACACCTTC. It yields the protein CASSETGQGSNYGYTF.

The V gene is TRBV7-9, the J gene TRBJ1-6; D ambiguous. This CDR3 comprises 15 residues. Germline lookup yields CDR1 SEHNR and CDR2 FQNEAQ (reference sequence). Trimming shortened V by 5 bases and J by 11 bases, and 19 bases separated the two germline ends. CDR3: CASSRATGSAPPLHF. The CDR3 bases are TGTGCCAGCAGCCGGGCGACGGGGTCTGCTCCACCCCTCCACTTT.

This rearrangement joins TRBV13 to TRBJ2-1; 7 nucleotides align to TRBD2. V trimming: 5 bases; J trimming: 0 bases; junction bases outside the gene matches: 4. The germline gives CDR1 PRHDT, CDR2 FYEKMQ (reference sequence). This CDR3 has 15 amino acids. The CDR3 DNA is TGTGCCAGCAGCCCGCGGGGGAACTCCTACAATGAGCAGTTCTTC. Its protein product is CASSPRGNSYNEQFF.

The chain carries TRBV7-3 and TRBJ1-5, with 7 bases aligning to TRBD1. CDR1 SGHTA and CDR2 FQGTGA come from the germline V gene. This CDR3 region has 14 residues. The junction had 8 bases not matched to a gene; V was cut back by 5 bases and J by 7 bases. The CDR3 is CASSQGGGEQPQHF. CDR3 nucleotides: TGTGCCAGCAGCCAGGGAGGGGGCGAACAGCCCCAGCATTTT.

This sequence joins TRBV14 and TRBJ1-1; D might be TRBD1 (5 bases). Germline V gene lookup returns CDR1 SGHDN and CDR2 FVKESK. V was cut by 1 base and J by 0 bases, with 12 bases left in between. CDR3 size: 16 residues. CDR3 nucleotides: TGTGCCAGCAGCCAAGTAGGGGCAGTCATGAACACTGAAGCTTTCTTT. This sequence encodes CASSQVGAVMNTEAFF.

V usage is TRBV27 and J usage is TRBJ1-2, with 9 bases that match TRBD1. The CDR3 sequence is 15 residues long. The J segment lost 5 bases and the V segment lost 4 bases, leaving 8 bases of the junction unmatched. The germline gives CDR1 MNHEY, CDR2 SMNVEV (reference sequence). The CDR3 bases are TGTGCCAGCAGTTCTACCGGGACAGGGTTTTATGGCTACACCTTC. Protein sequence: CASSSTGTGFYGYTF.